Below are 28 T cell receptor beta chains sequenced from a single sample in a study of blood T cell repertoires in COVID-19. Assay used: immunoSEQ multiplex PCR; TCRdb lists only in-frame clones, some missing. Among approximately 120,000 clones, approximately 87% were seen once, and the ten largest hold 5.5% to 8.5%. The sample comprised peripheral blood. The receptors were gathered from a woman between 50 and 59 years old with acute or convalescent COVID-19.

A single count supports this clone. The chain combines TRBV7-9 with TRBJ2-1, with 8 bases that match TRBD2. The V gene's germline CDR1 is SEHNR and CDR2 FQNEAQ (reference sequence). The CDR3 length is 19 residues. V was clipped by 3 bases and J by 0 bases; unmatched bases: 13. The CDR3 reads CASSFQRVAGTVSYNEQFF. The CDR3 DNA follows: TGTGCCAGCAGCTTTCAGCGAGTAGCGGGGACCGTCTCCTACAATGAGCAGTTCTTC.

This chain connects TRBV27 to TRBJ1-3; possible D gene TRBD1, 5 bases. The V gene lost 8 bases and the J gene lost 14 bases, with 10 bases spanning the gap. Germline loops: CDR1 MNHEY, CDR2 SMNVEV (reference sequence). The CDR3 sequence is 9 residues long. CDR3: CASWGPLYF. In DNA, the CDR3 is TGTGCCAGCTGGGGCCCTTTATATTTT.

The rearrangement uses TRBV3-1 (or the pseudogene TRBV3-2) and TRBJ1-2; 9 bases fit TRBD1. Losses at the gene ends were 8 bases for V and 4 bases for J; bases not matched to a gene: 14. CDR3 length: 16 residues. Germline V gene sequence: CDR1 LGHDT, CDR2 YNNKEL (reference sequence). The CDR3 coding sequence is TGTGCCAGCCGCAGAGGGACAGGGACGGCATCCTATGGCTACACCTTC. It encodes CASRRGTGTASYGYTF.

This clone appeared once. CDR3 region: CASSRSPTDYGYTF. The CDR3 coding sequence is TGTGCCAGCAGCCGGTCCCCGACAGACTATGGCTACACCTTC. The gene calls are TRBV3-1 (or the pseudogene TRBV3-2) and TRBJ1-2, with D possibly TRBD1 on 5 matching bases. The V end lost 4 bases, the J end lost 3 bases, and 12 bases lay between the germline ends. The germline gives CDR1 LGHDT, CDR2 YNNKEL (reference sequence). This CDR3 is 14 amino acids long.

This clone occurred once. CDR3 coding DNA: TGCGCCAGCAGGACTTCAGGGACTTCTAATGAAAAACTGTTTTTT. Its translation is CASRTSGTSNEKLFF. The V call is TRBV5-1, the J call TRBJ1-4; tentatively, D is TRBD1 (5 bases). This CDR3 has 15 residues. Germline lookup yields CDR1 SGHRS and CDR2 YFSETQ. The V and J ends lost 5 bases and 3 bases respectively, with 14 bases between them.

This clone was recorded only once. The chain couples TRBV3-1 (or the pseudogene TRBV3-2) to TRBJ2-3, with D possibly TRBD2 on 7 matching bases. The CDR3 loop spans 17 amino acids. The V end lost 0 bases, the J end lost 3 bases, and 16 bases lay between the germline ends. Germline loops: CDR1 LGHDT, CDR2 YNNKEL (reference sequence). The CDR3 bases are TGTGCCAGCAGCCAAGATATTAGCCGGGGGGCGACAGATACGCAGTATTTT. Amino acid sequence: CASSQDISRGATDTQYF.

V gene TRBV12-5 combines with J gene TRBJ2-5; D remains ambiguous. This CDR3 has 12 amino acids. Trimming pared 0 bases from V and 5 bases from J, leaving 4 bases between. CDR1 and CDR2 from the germline V gene are LGHNT and FRNRAP. The CDR3 sequence: CASGLVHETQYF. CDR3 DNA: TGTGCTAGTGGTTTGGTACATGAGACCCAGTACTTC.

This rearrangement joins TRBV23-1 to TRBJ2-3; possibly TRBD1 for D (6 bases). TRBV23-1 qualifies as an ORF whose function is uncertain. The CDR3 covers 22 residues. The V gene lost 4 bases and the J gene lost 1 base, with 33 bases spanning the gap. The CDR3 nucleotides are TGCGCCAGCAGTCGCCCAGTACAGGGCTTACCCCTCTGGGGGCCGGGCACAGATACGCAGTATTTT. Translated: CASSRPVQGLPLWGPGTDTQYF.

The chain uses TRBV5-1 and TRBJ1-1; D unresolved. The V and J ends lost 0 bases and 7 bases respectively, with 7 bases between them. Germline CDR1 is SGHRS and CDR2 is YFSETQ. The CDR3 extends over 12 amino acids. CDR3 coding DNA: TGCGCCAGCAGCTTGGGATCGGGTGAAGCTTTCTTT. Translated: CASSLGSGEAFF.

The rearrangement uses TRBV19 and TRBJ1-5, with D unclear. Germline values: CDR1 LNHDA, CDR2 SQIVND (reference sequence). This CDR3 comprises 16 residues. The V gene lost 11 bases and the J gene lost 3 bases, with 23 bases spanning the gap. This CDR3 reads CAAGEAKTVVNQPQHF. The CDR3 nucleotides read TGTGCCGCCGGCGAGGCCAAAACGGTGGTCAATCAGCCCCAGCATTTT.

The chain combines TRBV6-6 with TRBJ1-2; 8 bases fit TRBD1. CDR1 is MNHNY, CDR2 SVGAGI, per germline (reference sequence). This CDR3 contains 14 residues. Trimming cost V 7 bases and J 2 bases; bases outside gene matches: 6. Written as DNA, the CDR3 is TGTGCCAGCACCTTGGACAGGGCGAACTATGGCTACACCTTC. It yields the protein CASTLDRANYGYTF.

The rearrangement uses TRBV7-8 and TRBJ2-2; 7 bases line up with TRBD2. Germline CDR1 and CDR2: SGHVS and FQNEAQ. V gave up 5 bases and J gave up 0 bases; unmatched junction bases: 15. This CDR3 has 19 amino acids. The CDR3 region is CASSPIGLVGAPNTGELFF. DNA of the CDR3: TGTGCCAGCAGCCCCATAGGACTAGTAGGGGCCCCGAACACCGGGGAGCTGTTTTTT.

This chain joins TRBV7-9 and TRBJ1-1; D gene uncertain. The CDR3 has 13 amino acids. The V end lost 2 bases, the J end lost 8 bases, and 12 bases lay between the germline ends. Germline assignment: CDR1 SEHNR and CDR2 FQNEAQ (reference sequence). The CDR3 spells CASSLYLAVEAFF. Here the CDR3 DNA reads TGTGCCAGCAGCTTATATCTGGCAGTCGAAGCTTTCTTT.

This sequence joins TRBV5-1 and TRBJ1-5; 11 bases agree with TRBD1. With 4 bases clipped from V and 7 bases from J, the junction kept 7 bases outside the gene matches. This CDR3 region has 15 residues. Germline CDR1 and CDR2: SGHRS and YFSETQ. DNA for the CDR3: TGCGCCAGCAGCCCGGGACAGGGGGAAGGGCAGCCCCAGCATTTT. Translating gives CASSPGQGEGQPQHF.

Here the CDR3 DNA reads TGTGCCAGCAGCTTGGCGAGCGGCACCTACGAGCAGTACTTC. Its translation is CASSLASGTYEQYF. The V and J genes are TRBV5-4 and TRBJ2-7, with D possibly being TRBD2 (5 bases). Germline CDR1 SGHNT, CDR2 YYREEE (reference sequence). This CDR3 comprises 14 residues. Trimming took off 0 bases at V and 2 bases at J, with 9 bases between the two ends.

This chain links TRBV4-2 with TRBJ2-1; TRBD2 agrees at 12 bases. With 4 bases clipped from V and 4 bases from J, the junction kept 5 bases outside the gene matches. The length of the CDR3 is 16 residues. Germline CDR1 is LGHNA and CDR2 is YNFKEQ. The CDR3: CASSLTLAGGYNEQFF. Written as DNA, the CDR3 is TGTGCCAGCAGCCTCACACTAGCGGGGGGTTACAATGAGCAGTTCTTC.

The CDR3 protein is CASSPALTANYGYTF. The DNA for the CDR3 is TGCGCCAGCAGCCCCGCCCTGACAGCGAACTATGGCTACACCTTC. The rearrangement joins TRBV4-1 to TRBJ1-2, with D perhaps matching TRBD1 (5 bases). CDR1 is MGHRA, CDR2 YSYEKL, per germline. The CDR3 sequence is 15 residues long. V lost 4 bases to trimming and J lost 2 bases, with 14 bases between them.

The CDR3, as DNA: TGTGCCACCGGTCTCAGTCATCTTGAAGCTTTCTTT. Translating gives CATGLSHLEAFF. The gene calls are TRBV24-1 and TRBJ1-1; unclear D gene. Deletions cut 9 bases from V and 7 bases from J, with 14 bases between. Germline CDR1 reads KGHDR; CDR2 reads SFDVKD. The CDR3 has 12 residues.

The rearrangement joins TRBV11-3 to TRBJ1-5; the match to TRBD1 covers 9 bases. Germline V CDR1 and CDR2: SGHNT, YENEEA. The junction had 6 bases not matched to a gene; V was cut back by 0 bases and J by 3 bases. This CDR3 contains 17 residues. Here the CDR3 reads CASSLDRGTGFNQPQHF. The CDR3 bases are TGTGCCAGCAGCTTAGATAGGGGGACAGGGTTCAATCAGCCCCAGCATTTT.

This chain joins TRBV7-3 and TRBJ1-2; 9 positions match TRBD1. Trimming removed 5 bases from V and 6 bases from J; junction bases left unmatched: 4. The CDR3 is 13 residues long. Germline V gene sequence: CDR1 SGHTA, CDR2 FQGTGA. CDR3 sequence reads: CASSLRDRDGYTF. DNA for the CDR3: TGTGCCAGCAGCCTCCGGGACAGGGATGGCTACACCTTC.

Written as DNA, the CDR3 is TGTGCCAGCAGCCAACCGGGACAGGGGCCTGGCTACACCTTC. Its protein product is CASSQPGQGPGYTF. The V and J genes are TRBV4-2 and TRBJ1-2; TRBD1 aligns across 10 bases. The CDR3 runs to 14 residues. Germline V gene lookup returns CDR1 LGHNA and CDR2 YNFKEQ. V lost 2 bases, J lost 7 bases, and 4 bases stayed unmatched.

The chain is built from TRBV2 and TRBJ2-1; 10 bases are shared with TRBD1. V was pared by 8 bases and J by 6 bases, with 4 bases of the junction left unmatched. The CDR3 contains 13 residues. The germline CDR1 and CDR2 sequences are SNHLY and FYNNEI. In DNA, the CDR3 is TGTGCCAGCGGCCGGGACAGGGGCAATGAGCAGTTCTTC. Protein product: CASGRDRGNEQFF.

The chain links TRBV7-2 to TRBJ2-7, with 10 bases fitting TRBD1. Per germline, CDR1 SGHTA and CDR2 FQGNSA. This CDR3 is built from 14 residues. Trimming at V came to 6 bases and at J to 0 bases, leaving 2 bases not matched to a gene. The CDR3, as DNA: TGTGCCAGCAGGCGGACAGGGGGCTCCTACGAGCAGTACTTC. Translation: CASRRTGGSYEQYF.

The chain couples TRBV7-2 to TRBJ2-1, with D possibly TRBD2 on 6 matching bases. Germline CDR1 and CDR2: SGHTA and FQGNSA. The CDR3 totals 14 residues. V was trimmed by 3 bases and J by 4 bases, leaving 10 bases between them. CDR3 loop: CASSFRRGYNEQFF. For the CDR3, the DNA is TGTGCCAGCAGCTTTCGGCGGGGTTACAATGAGCAGTTCTTC.

The chain couples TRBV19 to TRBJ1-5; 7 bases are a match to TRBD1. CDR1 is LNHDA, CDR2 SQIVND, per germline (reference sequence). The CDR3 loop spans 13 amino acids. The V segment lost 5 bases and the J segment 7 bases; nucleotides outside the gene matches: 5. Here the CDR3 DNA reads TGTGCCAGTAGTGGACAGGTGGGGCAGCCCCAGCATTTT. Residues: CASSGQVGQPQHF.

The chain combines TRBV27 with TRBJ1-6; TRBD1 might be the D (5 bases). V was shortened by 2 bases and J by 6 bases, with 17 bases between the two germline ends. Germline V CDR1 and CDR2: MNHEY, SMNVEV (reference sequence). The CDR3 covers 17 residues. The CDR3 spells CASSLIPPGAGNSPLHF. The CDR3 DNA follows: TGTGCCAGCAGTTTAATTCCCCCTGGGGCCGGTAATTCACCCCTCCACTTT.

The rearrangement uses TRBV20-1 and TRBJ2-1; perhaps TRBD1 as D (7 bases). Germline V gene data show CDR1 as DFQATT and CDR2 as SNEGSKA (reference sequence). The CDR3 totals 11 residues. Trimming removed 2 bases at V and 9 bases at J, with 8 bases between. CDR3 protein: CSARQGGEQFF. The CDR3 DNA reads TGCAGTGCTAGACAGGGGGGTGAGCAGTTCTTC.

This clone appeared a single time. The chain has TRBV4-1 and TRBJ1-3, with D unresolved. The CDR3 is 15 amino acids. V lost 1 base, J lost 0 bases, and 7 bases lay in between. Germline-derived CDR1 and CDR2 are MGHRA and YSYEKL. The CDR3, as DNA: TGCGCCAGCAGCCAAGGACACAACTCTGGAAACACCATATATTTT. It specifies CASSQGHNSGNTIYF.